This T cell receptor beta chain was obtained from a study of blood T cell repertoires in COVID-19. Study context: Sites in the United States, Italy and Spain provided acute and convalescent COVID-19 samples. Sample material is recorded as cDNA or gDNA derived from T cells, B-cell-depleted T cells, or PBMCs.

CDR3 length: 15 amino acids. Trimming at V came to 3 bases and at J to 7 bases, leaving 8 bases not matched to a gene. Germline-derived CDR1 and CDR2 are SEHNR and FQNEAQ (reference sequence). Original methodology: Reference gene primer amplification gave estimated nucleated cell counts. The table came from immunoSEQ multiplex PCR; TCRdb's copy has only in-frame clones and leaves some out. V and J calls and clone size are given by that table; D and trimming were obtained from the DNA. The sample lists roughly 200,000 clones, about 88% occurring once. Sequenced sample: peripheral blood. The receptor was derived from a man in his sixties with acute or convalescent COVID-19. This chain connects TRBV7-9 to TRBJ1-5, with TRBD1 identical over 8 bases. CDR3 nucleotides: TGTGCCAGCAGCTTCGCTACCGGGACAGGCCAGCCCCAGCATTTT. Translation: CASSFATGTGQPQHF.